This T cell receptor (beta chain) was captured by sequencing in a study of cytomegalovirus exposure and HLA in healthy donors. Study observations and caveats: Researchers catalogued 160 or so TCR beta chains as cytomegalovirus-associated.

60 Vbeta and 13 Jbeta primers were used in PCR. As processed by the authors: Among the unique TCR beta chains that a later analysis counted, about 85 million in all, 10 million to 11 million were shared. Method: immunoSEQ multiplex PCR; TCRdb's copy keeps in-frame clones and lacks some. V, J and clone size are those of that table, while D and trimming were read from the DNA. The table has about 130,000 clones, around 80% seen once. V gave up 3 bases and J gave up 1 base, with 9 bases separating them. The CDR3 consists of 15 residues. Germline V gene lookup returns CDR1 LGHNA and CDR2 YSLEER. This clone appeared many times. Its antigen remains unidentified.

Material for sequencing was PBMCs. The clonotype comes from a man aged 30 to 45 in good health and CMV-seronegative. The chain uses TRBV4-3 and TRBJ2-2, with a possible D match to TRBD1 (6 bases). CDR3 residues: CASSHRTENTGELFF. The CDR3 DNA follows: TGCGCCAGCAGCCATAGGACAGAGAACACCGGGGAGCTGTTTTTT.